This TCR beta chain was found in a study of T cells in Graves' hyperthyroidism and ophthalmopathy. This clonotype was found many times. Its antigen is still unknown. Findings of the study overall: Researchers found most expanded thyroid clonotypes above 0.001 in blood as well.

The CDR3 runs to 14 residues. CDR1 is MNHNY, CDR2 SVGAGI, per germline (reference sequence). The V end lost 2 bases, the J end lost 1 base, and 8 bases lay between the germline ends. Using RNA transcripts as the source, TCR beta CDR3 regions were amplified. TCR CDR3 regions were first amplified by RT-PCR with HTBI primers. TCRdb fed the multiplex PCR reads into MiXCR, producing one record per CDR3 protein. The data hold more than 150,000 distinct CDR3 sequences, with approximately 15% observed a single time. Sequenced material: blood. The chain links TRBV6-6 to TRBJ1-1; D is unresolved. The sequence derives from a woman between 50 and 59 years old with Graves' hyperthyroidism. Here the CDR3 reads CASSYAPGNTEAFF. The CDR3, as DNA: TGTGCCAGCAGTTACGCCCCGGGGAACACTGAAGCTTTCTTT.